The 22 T cell receptor beta chains reported below all come from one sample, sequenced in a study of monozygotic twins with inflammatory bowel disease. With the 5' RACE reads reprocessed, TCRdb shows one record per CDR3 protein and no DNA. The sample table includes approximately 150,000 distinct CDR3 sequences. The sample comprised blood. All receptors come from a human donor with ulcerative colitis or Crohn's disease, or a healthy co-twin of an affected twin (not recorded which).

The rearrangement joins TRBV7-2 to TRBJ2-2. CDR3 length: 15 amino acids. Germline CDR1 reads SGHTA; CDR2 reads FQGNSA. The CDR3 reads CASSLIVLNTGELFF.

The CDR3 loop is CASSGPVGGAEAFF. V usage is TRBV12-3 or TRBV12-4 and J usage is TRBJ1-1. This CDR3 is 14 amino acids long.

V usage is TRBV6-2 or TRBV6-3 and J usage is TRBJ2-7; the TCRdb D gene call, TRBD1, has no DNA to confirm it. The CDR3 sequence is 15 residues long. Germline assignment: CDR1 MNHEY and CDR2 SVGEGT. The CDR3: CASSPNYGAFYEQYF.

The V call is TRBV5-1, the J call TRBJ1-2; no DNA is available, so the TRBD1 call from TCRdb remains unchecked. Germline V lookup: CDR1 SGHRS, CDR2 YFSETQ. The CDR3 extends over 16 amino acids. CDR3 residues: CASSLGQGPTNYGYTF.

The CDR3 spells CASSLVRVRGQETQYF. This chain uses TRBV7-2 with TRBJ2-5; TCRdb designates TRBD2, a call that cannot be tested without DNA. This CDR3 is 16 amino acids long. Germline CDR1 is SGHTA and CDR2 is FQGNSA. The full variable domain, completed using reference TRBV7-2 and TRBJ2-5, is GAGVSQSPSNKVTEKGKDVELRCDPISGHTALYWYRQSLGQGLEFLIYFQGNSAPDKSGLPSDRFSAERTGGSVSTLTIQRTQQEDSAVYLCASSLVRVRGQETQYFGPGTRLLVL.

CDR3 region: CASSMDRGTSYEQYF. This chain joins TRBV5-1 and TRBJ2-7. CDR3 size: 15 residues. CDR1 is SGHRS, CDR2 YFSETQ, per germline.

The CDR3 region is CASSQGRGYGYTF. The chain couples TRBV27 to TRBJ1-2; TCRdb's D gene call, TRBD1, goes unchecked for lack of DNA. The CDR3 contains 13 residues. Germline V gene data show CDR1 as MNHEY and CDR2 as SMNVEV (reference sequence).

The chain couples TRBV12-5 to TRBJ2-6. Germline values: CDR1 LGHNT, CDR2 FRNRAP. The CDR3 loop spans 18 amino acids. CDR3 region: CASGLLPDGSSGANVLTF.

The chain has TRBV12-3 or TRBV12-4 and TRBJ2-1; TCRdb indicates TRBD1, and absent DNA this call remains unverified. This CDR3 has 15 residues. CDR3 residues: CASRPGPSDYNEQFF.

The chain links TRBV4-3 to TRBJ1-5; the D gene TCRdb calls, TRBD1, cannot be checked with no DNA. Germline V gene data show CDR1 as LGHNA and CDR2 as YSLEER. This CDR3 is 17 amino acids long. CDR3: CASSQDRGRFGNQPQHF.

This chain links TRBV5-1 with TRBJ1-2; TCRdb designates TRBD1, a call that cannot be tested without DNA. This CDR3 is 14 amino acids long. CDR1 is SGHRS and CDR2 is YFSETQ in the germline V gene. CDR3 residues: CASSSQNRGKGYTF.

The CDR3: CASSLEATASYNEQFF. The gene calls are TRBV7-2 and TRBJ2-1. This CDR3 contains 16 residues. The germline V gene encodes CDR1 SGHTA and CDR2 FQGNSA. The full variable domain, its missing parts supplied by reference TRBV7-2 and TRBJ2-1, is GAGVSQSPSNKVTEKGKDVELRCDPISGHTALYWYRQSLGQGLEFLIYFQGNSAPDKSGLPSDRFSAERTGGSVSTLTIQRTQQEDSAVYLCASSLEATASYNEQFFGPGTRLTVL.

The chain couples TRBV18 to TRBJ2-2; TCRdb designates TRBD1, a call that cannot be tested without DNA. Germline V gene sequence: CDR1 KGHSH, CDR2 LQKENI. The CDR3 is made up of 18 amino acids. The CDR3 reads CASSPLNTGLSNTGELFF.

This chain joins TRBV5-1 and TRBJ2-2; as DNA is missing, the TRBD1 call by TCRdb cannot be tested. This CDR3 contains 15 residues. Germline loops: CDR1 SGHRS, CDR2 YFSETQ. CDR3 loop: CASSLSRQGAGELFF.

This chain uses TRBV4-2 with TRBJ2-1; without DNA, the TCRdb call of TRBD1 cannot be checked. The CDR3 length is 15 residues. From germline, CDR1 is LGHNA and CDR2 YNFKEQ. Here the CDR3 reads CASNLLGQGNLEQFF.

This chain connects TRBV7-2 to TRBJ2-5; TCRdb's D gene call, TRBD1, goes unchecked for lack of DNA. Germline loops: CDR1 SGHTA, CDR2 FQGNSA. The CDR3 covers 14 residues. The CDR3 protein is CASSQDWGEETQYF.

This chain connects TRBV7-2 to TRBJ2-1. CDR3 length equals 13 residues. Germline V lookup: CDR1 SGHTA, CDR2 FQGNSA. The CDR3 loop is CASSYGTYNEQFF.

The CDR3: CASSLARSGGNEQYF. This chain connects TRBV5-1 to TRBJ2-7; TCRdb indicates TRBD1, and absent DNA this call remains unverified. Germline V gene sequence: CDR1 SGHRS, CDR2 YFSETQ. The CDR3 is made up of 15 amino acids.

The chain links TRBV4-3 to TRBJ1-3. CDR3 length: 16 amino acids. Looked up from germline, CDR1 is LGHNA and CDR2 is YSLEER. The CDR3 sequence is CASSQDSTSSGNTIYF.

J is TRBJ1-4 and V is TRBV7-6; TCRdb picks TRBD1, but there is no DNA to check that call. This CDR3 has 15 amino acids. CDR1 and CDR2 from the germline V gene are SGHVS and FNYEAQ. CDR3 sequence: CASSFTGGANEKLFF.

The chain couples TRBV6-1 to TRBJ2-2; TCRdb's D call of TRBD2 is untestable without DNA. The CDR3 has 16 residues. The germline CDR1 and CDR2 sequences are MNHNS and SASEGT. CDR3 sequence reads: CASKAPGTFIAGELFF.

The rearrangement uses TRBV4-1 and TRBJ2-7. The CDR3 sequence is 13 residues long. Germline lookup yields CDR1 MGHRA and CDR2 YSYEKL. CDR3 in amino acids: CASSQVGGWEQYF.